This is a list of T cell receptor beta chains from one sample in a study of CD8+CD57+ T cells in acquired aplastic anemia. TCRdb re-called the reads through MiXCR, storing one row per CDR3 protein. In the table there are about 160,000 distinct CDR3 sequences, roughly 48% of which are singletons. The source material was sorted CD4+, CD8+, or CD8+CD57+ T cells (not recorded which) from PBMCs. These receptor sequences come from a human donor with aplastic anemia. Both conserved end residues are part of each CDR3. The D gene is left open where the match is weak. Size is omitted from some rows. Given values are once, few, many or a class for expanded clones.

d_gene: .; abundance: .; j_gene: TRBJ2-5; v_gene: TRBV30; CDR3nt: TGTGCCTGGAGGGGGGGTAGCGGAAGAAAAGAGACCCAGTACTTC; CDR3aa: CAWRGGSGRKETQYF
d_gene: TRBD1; abundance: .; j_gene: TRBJ1-1; v_gene: TRBV12-3/TRBV12-4; CDR3nt: TGTGCCAGCAGTCCGGACAGGGGAAGGACTGAAGCTTTCTTT; CDR3aa: CASSPDRGRTEAFF
d_gene: TRBD1; abundance: many; j_gene: TRBJ1-2; v_gene: TRBV9; CDR3nt: TGTGCCAGCAGCGCAGGACCGGGACAGTCCTCTAACTATGGCTACACCTTC; CDR3aa: CASSAGPGQSSNYGYTF
d_gene: TRBD2; abundance: few; j_gene: TRBJ2-7; v_gene: TRBV29-1; CDR3nt: TGCAGCGGCACAGGGAGCGGGGGGTACGAGCAGTACTTC; CDR3aa: CSGTGSGGYEQYF
d_gene: .; abundance: once; j_gene: TRBJ2-1; v_gene: TRBV7-6; CDR3nt: TGTGCCAGCAGCTTAGATCCCACAGAACGCAATGAGCAGTTCTTC; CDR3aa: CASSLDPTERNEQFF
d_gene: .; abundance: .; j_gene: TRBJ1-4; v_gene: TRBV29-1; CDR3nt: TGCAGCGTTGGAGATGAAAAACTGTTTTTT; CDR3aa: CSVGDEKLFF
d_gene: .; abundance: many; j_gene: TRBJ2-7; v_gene: TRBV3-1; CDR3nt: TGTGCCAGCAGCCAAGGGGGACTTCCCTACGAGCAGTACTTC; CDR3aa: CASSQGGLPYEQYF
d_gene: TRBD1; abundance: .; j_gene: TRBJ2-1; v_gene: TRBV29-1; CDR3nt: TGCAGCGTTATAGGCAGGGGGTACAATGAGCAGTTCTTC; CDR3aa: CSVIGRGYNEQFF
d_gene: .; abundance: .; j_gene: TRBJ1-3; v_gene: TRBV6-5; CDR3nt: TGTGCCAGCAGTTACACAACTGGAAACACCATATATTTT; CDR3aa: CASSYTTGNTIYF
d_gene: TRBD1; abundance: .; j_gene: TRBJ2-7; v_gene: TRBV24-1; CDR3nt: TGTGCCAGCAGTTATGGGGACAGTTCCTACGAGCAGTACTTC; CDR3aa: CASSYGDSSYEQYF
d_gene: .; abundance: many; j_gene: TRBJ2-3; v_gene: TRBV19; CDR3nt: TGTGCCAGTAGTATAGGGGGGTCAGATACGCAGTATTTT; CDR3aa: CASSIGGSDTQYF
d_gene: .; abundance: many; j_gene: TRBJ2-6; v_gene: TRBV20-1; CDR3nt: TGCAGTGCTAGATCCTCTGGGGCCAACGTCCTGACTTTC; CDR3aa: CSARSSGANVLTF
d_gene: .; abundance: .; j_gene: TRBJ1-2; v_gene: TRBV20-1; CDR3nt: TGCAGTGCTAGAGGTGTCGAGAGGACTAACTATGGCTACACCTTC; CDR3aa: CSARGVERTNYGYTF
d_gene: .; abundance: .; j_gene: TRBJ2-7; v_gene: TRBV7-9; CDR3nt: TGTGCCAGCAGCCCGTCCGCCGACTACGAGCAGTACTTC; CDR3aa: CASSPSADYEQYF
d_gene: .; abundance: many; j_gene: TRBJ2-5; v_gene: TRBV11-2; CDR3nt: TGTGCCAGCAGCTTAGGTCAGGGGCGGGAGACCCAGTACTTC; CDR3aa: CASSLGQGRETQYF
d_gene: TRBD1; abundance: .; j_gene: TRBJ1-5; v_gene: TRBV7-6; CDR3nt: TGTGCCAGCAGCTCAGGGACAGGGGGCGCGAATCAGCCCCAGCATTTT; CDR3aa: CASSSGTGGANQPQHF
d_gene: .; abundance: .; j_gene: TRBJ1-4; v_gene: TRBV2; CDR3nt: TGTGCCAGCAGTGCGGGTGAAAAACTGTTTTTT; CDR3aa: CASSAGEKLFF
d_gene: .; abundance: .; j_gene: TRBJ1-1; v_gene: TRBV29-1; CDR3nt: TGCAGCGTTGGCAGAAGGGAAGCTTTCTTT; CDR3aa: CSVGRREAFF
d_gene: .; abundance: .; j_gene: TRBJ1-1; v_gene: TRBV25-1; CDR3nt: TGTGCCAGCCACCGAAGTGGACGGGGGCAGGCTGAAGCTTTCTTT; CDR3aa: CASHRSGRGQAEAFF
d_gene: TRBD1; abundance: .; j_gene: TRBJ1-2; v_gene: TRBV19; CDR3nt: TGTGCCAGTAGTAACCAACAGGGGACTAACTATGGCTACACCTTC; CDR3aa: CASSNQQGTNYGYTF